This T cell receptor (beta chain) is drawn from a study of CD8+ T cells in alopecia areata. For the study at large: Oral tofacitinib, 5 to 10 mg twice daily, was given in an open-label trial. Tofacitinib therapy took 6 to 18 months; 6 months off drug came after. Study-level points and caveats: More clonal than normal scalp was lesional scalp, particularly alopecia totalis/universalis.

With regard to this clone: The antigen remains unidentified.

The CDR3 totals 15 residues. Trimming cost V 3 bases and J 7 bases; bases outside gene matches: 7. The V gene's germline CDR1 is SGDLS and CDR2 YYNGEE. Extracted RNA was reverse transcribed into cDNA, the sequencing template. Some clones are missing from TCRdb's copy, which holds only in-frame ones; the method was immunoSEQ multiplex PCR. The sample carries some 130,000 clones, approximately 48% recorded once. Sequenced material: CD8+ T cells sorted from blood, taken at week 0. The J gene is TRBJ2-1, the V gene TRBV9; 10 bases match TRBD2. This TCR derives from a human donor with alopecia areata. The CDR3 is CASSAQAGLANEQFF. In nucleotides, the CDR3 is TGTGCCAGCAGCGCCCAGGCGGGACTAGCGAATGAGCAGTTCTTC. The full variable domain, completed using reference TRBV9 and TRBJ2-1, is DSGVTQTPKHLITATGQRVTLRCSPRSGDLSVYWYQQSLDQGLQFLIQYYNGEERAKGNILERFSAQQFPDLHSELNLSSLELGDSALYFCASSAQAGLANEQFFGPGTRLTVL.